What follows describes a single T cell receptor (beta chain). After removal of 4 bases from V and 8 bases from J, the junction contained 11 bases not matched to a gene. This CDR3 is built from 15 residues. Germline V gene data show CDR1 as SGHDT and CDR2 as YYEEEE. The data belong to a study of cytomegalovirus exposure and HLA in healthy donors. It was with 60 Vbeta and 13 Jbeta primers that the PCR ran. Measured with immunoSEQ multiplex PCR; TCRdb has only the in-frame clones, and not every one. The sample yields tens of thousands of clones, about 70% seen once. The origin of this receptor is a woman in her twenties or thirties in good health and CMV-seronegative. Material for sequencing was PBMCs. V gene TRBV5-6 combines with J gene TRBJ1-4, with 7 bases matching TRBD1. The CDR3 DNA is TGTGCCAGCAGCCTACGACAGGGACATTGGGAAAAACTGTTTTTT. This sequence encodes CASSLRQGHWEKLFF. Full variable domain (missing parts from reference TRBV5-6 and TRBJ1-4): DAGVTQSPTHLIKTRGQQVTLRCSPKSGHDTVSWYQQALGQGPQFIFQYYEEEERQRGNFPDRFSGHQFPNYSSELNVNALLLGDSALYLCASSLRQGHWEKLFFGSGTQLSVL.